Each of the 15 T cell receptor beta chains below was sequenced from the same sample in a study of shared clonotypes between healthy human individuals. Here immunoSEQ multiplex PCR was the method, and the copy in TCRdb shows in-frame clones only, minus some. The data hold around 180,000 clones, with approximately 95% observed a single time. The sample comprised naive CD4+ T cells sorted from blood. Described subset: CD45RA+ positively selected. The receptors derive from a woman aged 25 to 39 in good health.

The genes are TRBV7-3 and TRBJ1-1; D remains ambiguous. The CDR3 loop spans 14 amino acids. Trimming removed 5 bases at V and 5 bases at J, with 15 bases between. Germline CDR1 SGHTA, CDR2 FQGTGA. In nucleotides, the CDR3 is TGTGCCAGCAGCCCCCGGGCCGGAGGAACTGAAGCTTTCTTT. Translating gives CASSPRAGGTEAFF.

V is TRBV5-1 and J is TRBJ2-3, with no clear D. The germline CDR1 and CDR2 sequences are SGHRS and YFSETQ. The V gene lost 0 bases and the J gene lost 2 bases, with 10 bases spanning the gap. The CDR3 totals 15 residues. CDR3 loop: CASSLVFSDTDTQYF. In DNA form, the CDR3 reads TGCGCCAGCAGCTTGGTGTTCTCAGACACAGATACGCAGTATTTT.

This chain joins TRBV7-9 and TRBJ2-7, with 11 nucleotides matching TRBD2. Germline values: CDR1 SEHNR, CDR2 FQNEAQ (reference sequence). The CDR3 is made up of 16 amino acids. J gave up 5 bases and V 1 base, and 7 bases lay outside the gene matches. The chain's CDR3 is CASSLGTSGSTDEQYF. CDR3 in DNA: TGTGCCAGCAGCTTAGGTACTAGCGGGAGCACGGACGAGCAGTACTTC.

This chain uses TRBV5-1 with TRBJ1-1, with 7 bases fitting TRBD1. From germline, CDR1 is SGHRS and CDR2 YFSETQ. This CDR3 is built from 18 residues. V trimming: 2 bases; J trimming: 0 bases; junction bases outside the gene matches: 13. CDR3 coding DNA: TGCGCCAGCAGCTTTTACCCAGGGCAGGGGGGAATGAACACTGAAGCTTTCTTT. Its translation: CASSFYPGQGGMNTEAFF.

CDR3 in amino acids: CASSSEPTGNNQPQHF. The CDR3 nucleotides are TGTGCCAGCAGCTCCGAACCGACAGGGAACAATCAGCCCCAGCATTTT. V and J are TRBV11-3 and TRBJ1-5; TRBD1 matches at 7 bases. After removal of 4 bases from V and 3 bases from J, the junction contained 9 bases not matched to a gene. The CDR3 extends over 16 amino acids. Germline V gene data show CDR1 as SGHNT and CDR2 as YENEEA.

A single count supports this clone. The chain joins TRBV28 to TRBJ1-4; TRBD1 matches at 12 bases. CDR1 and CDR2 (germline): MDHEN, SYDVKM. The CDR3 contains 17 residues. The J segment lost 7 bases and the V segment lost 6 bases, leaving 12 bases of the junction unmatched. The CDR3 DNA follows: TGTGCCAGCAGGGTACCGGGACAGGGGGCGTATGGTGAAAAACTGTTTTTT. Amino acids: CASRVPGQGAYGEKLFF.

The chain couples TRBV5-1 to TRBJ2-1; 8 bases fit TRBD2. V lost 5 bases and J lost 0; bases outside the gene matches: 4. Germline-derived CDR1 and CDR2 are SGHRS and YFSETQ. CDR3 length: 15 residues. The CDR3 here is CASSRLANSYNEQFF. CDR3 DNA sequence: TGCGCCAGCAGTCGACTAGCGAACTCCTACAATGAGCAGTTCTTC.

The gene calls are TRBV7-3 and TRBJ2-2; either TRBD1 or TRBD2 may fit D (5 bases each). Germline-derived CDR1 and CDR2 are SGHTA and FQGTGA. V lost 5 bases, J lost 0 bases, and 10 bases lay in between. The CDR3 has 15 amino acids. The CDR3 bases are TGTGCCAGCAGCGTAGGGACCCCGAACACCGGGGAGCTGTTTTTT. Its translation: CASSVGTPNTGELFF.

This clone was observed a handful of times. This chain uses TRBV13 with TRBJ2-7, with TRBD2 matching over 10 bases. The V and J ends lost 5 bases and 5 bases, in that order; junction bases with no gene match: 12. CDR1 is PRHDT, CDR2 FYEKMQ, per germline (reference sequence). The CDR3 runs to 16 residues. CDR3: CASSELAGWGRNEQYF. CDR3 sequence (DNA): TGTGCCAGCAGCGAACTAGCGGGATGGGGTCGTAACGAGCAGTACTTC.

V and J are TRBV10-3 and TRBJ2-6; D is undetermined. CDR3 length: 14 amino acids. The V gene's germline CDR1 is ENHRY and CDR2 SYGVKD. The germline V and J ends were trimmed by 8 bases and 0 bases, with 8 bases remaining between them. CDR3 residues: CAIGSPSGANVLTF. The DNA for the CDR3 is TGTGCCATCGGCTCCCCCTCTGGGGCCAACGTCCTGACTTTC.

The chain couples TRBV7-2 to TRBJ1-5, with 7 nucleotides matching TRBD1. V was pared by 3 bases and J by 2 bases, with 7 bases of the junction left unmatched. The length of the CDR3 is 16 residues. Germline V gives CDR1 SGHTA, CDR2 FQGNSA. The CDR3 DNA reads TGTGCCAGCAGCTTTGGGGGGACAGCAGGCAATCAGCCCCAGCATTTT. This encodes CASSFGGTAGNQPQHF.

The chain carries TRBV28 and TRBJ1-5; D possibly corresponds to TRBD1 (6 bases). Looked up from germline, CDR1 is MDHEN and CDR2 is SYDVKM. There are 13 residues in the CDR3. V was shortened by 5 bases and J by 6 bases, with 11 bases between the two germline ends. The CDR3 DNA is TGTGCCAGCAGTCCCCAGACAGGTCAGCCCCAGCATTTT. Translation gives CASSPQTGQPQHF.

The CDR3 DNA is TGTGCCAGCAGTTTCCGGACGGGACAGGGAATGGGTGGCTACACCTTC. The encoded protein is CASSFRTGQGMGGYTF. The chain uses TRBV28 and TRBJ1-2, with 9 positions matching TRBD1. Trimming cost V 3 bases and J 7 bases; bases outside gene matches: 12. Germline loops: CDR1 MDHEN, CDR2 SYDVKM. The CDR3 runs to 16 residues.

The genes are TRBV7-2 and TRBJ1-5; unclear D gene. Germline lookup yields CDR1 SGHTA and CDR2 FQGNSA. The CDR3 is made up of 15 amino acids. Trimming removed 1 base at V and 2 bases at J, with 9 bases between. CDR3 amino acids: CASSLGTLGNQPQHF. The CDR3 bases are TGTGCCAGCAGCTTAGGGACGTTGGGCAATCAGCCCCAGCATTTT.

The V and J genes are TRBV2 and TRBJ1-4, with 8 bases fitting TRBD1. V was pared by 6 bases and J by 7 bases, with 7 bases of the junction left unmatched. Germline V gene data show CDR1 as SNHLY and CDR2 as FYNNEI. The CDR3 runs 14 residues. This chain's CDR3 is CASRSGTGVEKLFF. The CDR3 nucleotides are TGTGCCAGCAGAAGTGGGACAGGTGTTGAAAAACTGTTTTTT.